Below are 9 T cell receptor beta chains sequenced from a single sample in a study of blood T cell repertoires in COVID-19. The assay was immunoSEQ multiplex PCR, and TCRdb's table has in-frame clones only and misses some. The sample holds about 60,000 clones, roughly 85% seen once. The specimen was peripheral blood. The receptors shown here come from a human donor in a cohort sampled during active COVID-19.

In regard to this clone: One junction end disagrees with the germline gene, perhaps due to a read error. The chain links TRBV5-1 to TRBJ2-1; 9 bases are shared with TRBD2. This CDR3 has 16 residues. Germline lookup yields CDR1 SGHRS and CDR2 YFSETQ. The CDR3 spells CASSLGLAPFINEQFF. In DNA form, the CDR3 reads TGCGCCAGCAGTTTGGGACTAGCTCCTTTTATCAATGAGCAGTTCTTC.

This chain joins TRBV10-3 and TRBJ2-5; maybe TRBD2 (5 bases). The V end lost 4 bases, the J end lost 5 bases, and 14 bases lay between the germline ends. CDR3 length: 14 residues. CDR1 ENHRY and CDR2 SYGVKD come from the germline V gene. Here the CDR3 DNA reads TGTGCCATCAGTGTGGAGGAGAACTCGGAGACCCAGTACTTC. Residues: CAISVEENSETQYF.

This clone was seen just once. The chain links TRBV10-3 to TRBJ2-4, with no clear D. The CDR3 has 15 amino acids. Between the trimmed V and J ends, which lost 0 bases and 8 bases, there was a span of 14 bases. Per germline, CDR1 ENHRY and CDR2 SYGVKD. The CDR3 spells CAISESDPLRDIQYF. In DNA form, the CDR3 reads TGTGCCATCAGTGAGTCGGATCCACTACGGGACATTCAGTACTTC.

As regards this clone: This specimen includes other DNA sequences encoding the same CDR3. The CDR3 sequence: CASSIDRDQPQHF. CDR3 nucleotide sequence: TGTGCCAGTAGTATAGACAGGGATCAGCCCCAGCATTTT. The genes are TRBV19 and TRBJ1-5, with D tentatively TRBD1 (5 bases). The CDR3 sequence is 13 residues long. The germline V gene encodes CDR1 LNHDA and CDR2 SQIVND (reference sequence). Deletions cut 0 bases from V and 5 bases from J, with 5 bases between.

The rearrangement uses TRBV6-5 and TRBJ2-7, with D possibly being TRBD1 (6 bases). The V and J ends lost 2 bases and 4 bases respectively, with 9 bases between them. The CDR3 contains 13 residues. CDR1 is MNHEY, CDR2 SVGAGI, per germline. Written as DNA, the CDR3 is TGTGCCAGCAGTTACCACGACAGGTACGAGCAGTACTTC. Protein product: CASSYHDRYEQYF.

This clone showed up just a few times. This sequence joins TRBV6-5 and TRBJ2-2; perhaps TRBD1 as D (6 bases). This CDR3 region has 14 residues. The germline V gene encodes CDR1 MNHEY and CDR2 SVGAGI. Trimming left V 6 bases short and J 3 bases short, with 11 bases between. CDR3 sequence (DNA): TGTGCCAGCAGGGGGGACACCTACACCGGGGAGCTGTTTTTT. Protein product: CASRGDTYTGELFF.

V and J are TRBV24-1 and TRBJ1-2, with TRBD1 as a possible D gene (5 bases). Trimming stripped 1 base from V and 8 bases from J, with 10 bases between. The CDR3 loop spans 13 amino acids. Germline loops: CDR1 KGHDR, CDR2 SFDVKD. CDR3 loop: CATSDFWGGGYTF. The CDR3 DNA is TGTGCCACCAGTGATTTTTGGGGCGGCGGCTACACCTTC.

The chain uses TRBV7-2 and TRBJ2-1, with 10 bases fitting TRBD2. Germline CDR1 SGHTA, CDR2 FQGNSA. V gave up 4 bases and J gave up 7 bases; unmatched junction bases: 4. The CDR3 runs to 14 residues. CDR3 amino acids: CASSSTGLANEQFF. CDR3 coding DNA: TGTGCCAGCAGCTCAACGGGACTAGCGAATGAGCAGTTCTTC.

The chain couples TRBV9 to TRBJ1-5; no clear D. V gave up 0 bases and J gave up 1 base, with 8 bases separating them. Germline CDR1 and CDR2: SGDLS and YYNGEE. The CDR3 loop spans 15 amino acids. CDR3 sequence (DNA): TGTGCCAGCAGCGTAGGAGAGGGCAGCAATCAGCCCCAGCATTTT. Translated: CASSVGEGSNQPQHF.